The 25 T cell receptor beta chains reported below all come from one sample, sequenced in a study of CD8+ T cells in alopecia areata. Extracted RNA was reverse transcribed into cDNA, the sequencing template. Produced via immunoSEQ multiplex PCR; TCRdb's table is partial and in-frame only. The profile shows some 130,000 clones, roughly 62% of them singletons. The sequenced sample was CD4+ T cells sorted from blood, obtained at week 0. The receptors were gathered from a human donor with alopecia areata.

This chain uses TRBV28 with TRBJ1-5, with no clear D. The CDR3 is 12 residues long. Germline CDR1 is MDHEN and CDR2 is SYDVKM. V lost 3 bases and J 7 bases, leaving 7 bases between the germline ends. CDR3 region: CASSLVRQPQHF. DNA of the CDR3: TGTGCCAGCAGTTTGGTTAGGCAGCCCCAGCATTTT.

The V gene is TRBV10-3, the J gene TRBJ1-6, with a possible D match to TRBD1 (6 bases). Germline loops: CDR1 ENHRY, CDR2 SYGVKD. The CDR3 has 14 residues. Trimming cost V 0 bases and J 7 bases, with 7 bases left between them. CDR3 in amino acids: CAISESQGNSPLHF. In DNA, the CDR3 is TGTGCCATCAGTGAGTCTCAGGGGAATTCACCCCTCCACTTT.

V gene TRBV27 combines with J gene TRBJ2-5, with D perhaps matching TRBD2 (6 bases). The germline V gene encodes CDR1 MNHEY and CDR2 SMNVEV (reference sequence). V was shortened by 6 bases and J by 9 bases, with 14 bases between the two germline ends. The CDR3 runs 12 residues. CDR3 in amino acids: CASSTTAGAQYF. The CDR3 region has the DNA TGTGCCAGCAGCACGACAGCGGGTGCCCAGTACTTC.

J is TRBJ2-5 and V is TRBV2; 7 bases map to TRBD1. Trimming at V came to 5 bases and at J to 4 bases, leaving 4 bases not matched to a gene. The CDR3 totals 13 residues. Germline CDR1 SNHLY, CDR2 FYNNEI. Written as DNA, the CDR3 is TGTGCCAGCAGTATAACAGGGGCAGAGACCCAGTACTTC. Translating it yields CASSITGAETQYF.

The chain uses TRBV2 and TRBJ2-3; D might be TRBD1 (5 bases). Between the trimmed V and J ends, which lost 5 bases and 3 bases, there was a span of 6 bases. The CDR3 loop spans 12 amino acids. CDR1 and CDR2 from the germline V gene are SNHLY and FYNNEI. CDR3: CASSQGTDTQYF. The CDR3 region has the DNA TGTGCCAGCAGTCAGGGAACAGATACGCAGTATTTT.

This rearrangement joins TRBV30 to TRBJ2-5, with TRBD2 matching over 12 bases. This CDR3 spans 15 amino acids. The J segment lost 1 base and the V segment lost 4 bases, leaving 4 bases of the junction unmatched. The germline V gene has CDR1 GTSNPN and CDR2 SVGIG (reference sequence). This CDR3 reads CAWTLAGGRQETQYF. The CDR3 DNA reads TGTGCCTGGACCCTAGCGGGGGGGCGCCAAGAGACCCAGTACTTC.

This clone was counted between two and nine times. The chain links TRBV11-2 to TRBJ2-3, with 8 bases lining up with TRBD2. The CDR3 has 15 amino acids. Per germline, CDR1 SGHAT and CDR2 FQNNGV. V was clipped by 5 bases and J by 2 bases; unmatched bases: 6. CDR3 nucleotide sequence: TGTGCCAGCAGCCCCGGGGGGGCCCCCACAGATACGCAGTATTTT. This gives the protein CASSPGGAPTDTQYF.

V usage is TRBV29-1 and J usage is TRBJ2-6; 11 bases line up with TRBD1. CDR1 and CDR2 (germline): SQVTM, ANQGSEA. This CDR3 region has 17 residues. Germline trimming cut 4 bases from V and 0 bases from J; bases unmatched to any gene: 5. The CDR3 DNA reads TGCAGCGTTGGGGCCGGGACAGGGGGCTCTGGGGCCAACGTCCTGACTTTC. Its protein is CSVGAGTGGSGANVLTF. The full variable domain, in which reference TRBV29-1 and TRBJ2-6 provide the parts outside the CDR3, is SAVISQKPSRDICQRGTSLTIQCQVDSQVTMMFWYRQQPGQSLTLIATANQGSEATYESGFVIDKFPISRPNLTFSTLTVSNMSPEDSSIYLCSVGAGTGGSGANVLTFGAGSRLTVL.

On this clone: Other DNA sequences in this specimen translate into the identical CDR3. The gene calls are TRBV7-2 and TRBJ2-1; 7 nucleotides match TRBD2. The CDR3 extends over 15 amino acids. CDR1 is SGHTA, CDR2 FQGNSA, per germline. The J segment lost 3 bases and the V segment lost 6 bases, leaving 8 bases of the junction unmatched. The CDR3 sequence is CASSSTGTNYNEQFF. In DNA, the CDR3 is TGTGCCAGCAGTTCAACCGGGACTAACTACAATGAGCAGTTCTTC.

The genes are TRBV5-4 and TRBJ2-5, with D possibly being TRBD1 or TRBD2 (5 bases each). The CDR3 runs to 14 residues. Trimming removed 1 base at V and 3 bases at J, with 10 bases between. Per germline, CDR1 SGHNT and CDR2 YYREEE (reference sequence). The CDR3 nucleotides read TGTGCCAGCAGCTTGCATGGGGGAAAAGAGACCCAGTACTTC. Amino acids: CASSLHGGKETQYF.

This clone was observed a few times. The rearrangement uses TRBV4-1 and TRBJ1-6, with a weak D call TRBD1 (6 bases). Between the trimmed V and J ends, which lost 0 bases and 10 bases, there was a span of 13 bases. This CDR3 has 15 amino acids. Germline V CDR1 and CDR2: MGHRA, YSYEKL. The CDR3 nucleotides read TGCGCCAGCAGCCAAGACCGGGGGGCGAGGTCACCCCTCCACTTT. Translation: CASSQDRGARSPLHF.

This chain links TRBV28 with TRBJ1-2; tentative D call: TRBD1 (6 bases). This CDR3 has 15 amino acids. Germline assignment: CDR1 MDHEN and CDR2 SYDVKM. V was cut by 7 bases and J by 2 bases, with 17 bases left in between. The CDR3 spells CASTTGHLLNYGYTF. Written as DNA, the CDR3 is TGTGCCAGCACCACGGGACATCTATTAAACTATGGCTACACCTTC.

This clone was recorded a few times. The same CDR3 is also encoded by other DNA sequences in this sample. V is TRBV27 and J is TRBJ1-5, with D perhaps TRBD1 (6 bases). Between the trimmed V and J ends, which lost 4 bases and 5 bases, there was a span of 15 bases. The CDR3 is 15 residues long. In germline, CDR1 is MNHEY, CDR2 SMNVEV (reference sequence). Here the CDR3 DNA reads TGTGCCAGCAGTTCCTCAGGGGTTATAGATCAGCCCCAGCATTTT. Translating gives CASSSSGVIDQPQHF.

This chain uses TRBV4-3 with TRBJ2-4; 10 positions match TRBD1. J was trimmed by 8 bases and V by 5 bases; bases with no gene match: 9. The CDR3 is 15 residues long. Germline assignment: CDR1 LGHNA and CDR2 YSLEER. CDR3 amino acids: CASSKGDRGMDIQYF. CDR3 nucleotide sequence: TGCGCCAGCAGCAAGGGGGACAGGGGTATGGACATTCAGTACTTC.

For the CDR3, the DNA is TGCAGCGTTGGTGACTTGGGTGAGCAGTTCTTC. It specifies CSVGDLGEQFF. The chain joins TRBV29-1 to TRBJ2-1, with D uncertain. The CDR3 runs to 11 residues. CDR1 is SQVTM, CDR2 ANQGSEA, per germline. V was shortened by 4 bases and J by 9 bases, with 10 bases between the two germline ends.

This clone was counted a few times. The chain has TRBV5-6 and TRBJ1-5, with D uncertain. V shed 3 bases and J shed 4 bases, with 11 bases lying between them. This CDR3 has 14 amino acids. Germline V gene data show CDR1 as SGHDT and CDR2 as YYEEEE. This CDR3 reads CASSSPTGNQPQHF. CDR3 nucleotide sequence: TGTGCCAGCAGCTCACCGACGGGAAATCAGCCCCAGCATTTT. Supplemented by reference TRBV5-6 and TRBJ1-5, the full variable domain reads DAGVTQSPTHLIKTRGQQVTLRCSPKSGHDTVSWYQQALGQGPQFIFQYYEEEERQRGNFPDRFSGHQFPNYSSELNVNALLLGDSALYLCASSSPTGNQPQHFGDGTRLSIL.

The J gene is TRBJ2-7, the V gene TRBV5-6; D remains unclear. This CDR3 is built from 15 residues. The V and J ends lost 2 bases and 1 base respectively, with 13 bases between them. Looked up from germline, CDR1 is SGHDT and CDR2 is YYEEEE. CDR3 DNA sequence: TGTGCCAGCAGCTTCGGTCAGATATCTTCCTACGAGCAGTACTTC. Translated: CASSFGQISSYEQYF.

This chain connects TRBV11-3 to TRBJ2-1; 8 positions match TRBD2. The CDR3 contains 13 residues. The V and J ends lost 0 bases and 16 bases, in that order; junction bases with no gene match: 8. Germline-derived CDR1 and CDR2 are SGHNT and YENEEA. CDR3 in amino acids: CASSLDEAGERFF. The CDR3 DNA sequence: TGTGCCAGCAGCTTAGACGAAGCGGGGGAACGTTTCTTC.

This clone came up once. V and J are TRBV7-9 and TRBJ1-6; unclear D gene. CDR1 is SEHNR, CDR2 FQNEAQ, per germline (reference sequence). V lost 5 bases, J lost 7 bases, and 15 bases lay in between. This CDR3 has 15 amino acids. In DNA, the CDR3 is TGTGCCAGCAGCCTCCACGACCCACCCAATTCACCCCTCCACTTT. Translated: CASSLHDPPNSPLHF.

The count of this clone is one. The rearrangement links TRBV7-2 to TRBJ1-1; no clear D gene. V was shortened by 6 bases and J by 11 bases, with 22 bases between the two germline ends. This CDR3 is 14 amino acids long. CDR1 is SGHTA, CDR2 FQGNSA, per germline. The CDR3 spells CASSLSHRGRRAFF. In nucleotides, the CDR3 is TGTGCCAGCAGTCTTTCACATCGAGGCCGTCGCGCTTTCTTT.

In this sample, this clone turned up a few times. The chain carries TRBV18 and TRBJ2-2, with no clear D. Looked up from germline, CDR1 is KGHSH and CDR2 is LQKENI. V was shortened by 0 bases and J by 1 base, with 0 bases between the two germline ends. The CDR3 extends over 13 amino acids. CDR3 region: CASSPPNTGELFF. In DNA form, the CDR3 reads TGTGCCAGCTCACCACCGAACACCGGGGAGCTGTTTTTT.

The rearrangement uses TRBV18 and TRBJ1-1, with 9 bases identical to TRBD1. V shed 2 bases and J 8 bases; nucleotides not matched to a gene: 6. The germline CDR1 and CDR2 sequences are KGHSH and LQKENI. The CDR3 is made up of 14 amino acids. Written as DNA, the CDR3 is TGTGCCAGCTCACCAACTGGACAGGGGCGAGAAGCTTTCTTT. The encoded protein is CASSPTGQGREAFF.

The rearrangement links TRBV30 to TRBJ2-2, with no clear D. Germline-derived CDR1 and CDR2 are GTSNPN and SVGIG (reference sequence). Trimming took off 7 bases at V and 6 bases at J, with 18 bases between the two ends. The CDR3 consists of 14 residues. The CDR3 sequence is CAFNLGFAAGELFF. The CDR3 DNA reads TGTGCCTTCAACTTAGGGTTTGCCGCCGGGGAGCTGTTTTTT.

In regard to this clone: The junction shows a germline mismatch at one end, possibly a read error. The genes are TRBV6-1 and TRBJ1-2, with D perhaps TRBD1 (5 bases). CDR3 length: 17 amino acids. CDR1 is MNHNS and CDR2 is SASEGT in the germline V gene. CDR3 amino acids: CASSEDRSGARWYGYTF. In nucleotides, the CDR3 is TGTGCCAGCAGCGAAGACCGTTCTGGGGCGAGGTGGTATGGCTACACCTTC.

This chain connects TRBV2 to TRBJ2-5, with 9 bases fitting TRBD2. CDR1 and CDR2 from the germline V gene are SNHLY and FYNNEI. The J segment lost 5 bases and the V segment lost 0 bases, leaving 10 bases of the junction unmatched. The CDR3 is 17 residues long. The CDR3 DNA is TGTGCCAGCAGTGAAGCGCGCCCGGGCGGGGGGGTCGAGACCCAGTACTTC. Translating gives CASSEARPGGGVETQYF.